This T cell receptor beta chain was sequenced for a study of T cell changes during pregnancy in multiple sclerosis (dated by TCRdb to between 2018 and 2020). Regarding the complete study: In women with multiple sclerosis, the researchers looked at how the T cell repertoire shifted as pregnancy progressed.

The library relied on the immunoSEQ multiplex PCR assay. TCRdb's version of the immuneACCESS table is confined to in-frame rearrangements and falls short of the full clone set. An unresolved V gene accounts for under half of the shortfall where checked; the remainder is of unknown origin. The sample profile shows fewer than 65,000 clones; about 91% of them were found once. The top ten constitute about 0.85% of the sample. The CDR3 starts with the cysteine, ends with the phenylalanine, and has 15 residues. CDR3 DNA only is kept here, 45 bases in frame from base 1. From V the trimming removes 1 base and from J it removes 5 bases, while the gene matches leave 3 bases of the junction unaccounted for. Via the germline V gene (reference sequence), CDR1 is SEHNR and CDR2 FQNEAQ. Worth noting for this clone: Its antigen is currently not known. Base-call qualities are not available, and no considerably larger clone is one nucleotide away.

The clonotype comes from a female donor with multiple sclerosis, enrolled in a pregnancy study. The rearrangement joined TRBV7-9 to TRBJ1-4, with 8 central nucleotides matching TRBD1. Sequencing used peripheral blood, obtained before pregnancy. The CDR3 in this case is CASSLEGQGNEKLFF. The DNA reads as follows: TGTGCCAGCAGCTTAGAAGGACAGGGCAATGAAAAACTGTTTTTT.